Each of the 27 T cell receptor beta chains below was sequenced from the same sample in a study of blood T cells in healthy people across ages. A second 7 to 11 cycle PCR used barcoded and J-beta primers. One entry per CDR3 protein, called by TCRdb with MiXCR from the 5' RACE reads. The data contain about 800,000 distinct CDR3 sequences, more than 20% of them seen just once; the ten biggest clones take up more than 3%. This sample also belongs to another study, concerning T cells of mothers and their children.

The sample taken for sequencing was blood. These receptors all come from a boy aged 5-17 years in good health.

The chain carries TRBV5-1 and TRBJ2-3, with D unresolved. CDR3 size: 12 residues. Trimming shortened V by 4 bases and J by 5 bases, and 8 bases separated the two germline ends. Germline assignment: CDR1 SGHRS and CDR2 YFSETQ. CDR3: CASSADKDTQYF. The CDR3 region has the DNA TGCGCCAGCAGCGCCGACAAAGATACGCAGTATTTT.

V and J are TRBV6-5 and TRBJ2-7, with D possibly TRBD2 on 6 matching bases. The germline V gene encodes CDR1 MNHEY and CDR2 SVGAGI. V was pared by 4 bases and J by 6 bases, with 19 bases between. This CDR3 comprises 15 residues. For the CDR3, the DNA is TGTGCCAGCAGTTGCACCGCGTTGGGGACTGCCGAGCAGTACTTC. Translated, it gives CASSCTALGTAEQYF.

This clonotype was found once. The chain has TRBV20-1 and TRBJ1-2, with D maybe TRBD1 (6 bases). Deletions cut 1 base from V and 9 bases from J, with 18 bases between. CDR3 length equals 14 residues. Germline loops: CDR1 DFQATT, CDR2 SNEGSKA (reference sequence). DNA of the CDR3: TGCAGTGCTAGAGGGTGGGACATCGATAGGAGCTACACCTTC. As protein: CSARGWDIDRSYTF.

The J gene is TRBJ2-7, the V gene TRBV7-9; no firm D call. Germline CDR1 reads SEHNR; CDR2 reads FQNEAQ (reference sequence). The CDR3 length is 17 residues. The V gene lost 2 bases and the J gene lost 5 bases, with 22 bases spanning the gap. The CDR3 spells CASSLTPKEYSPHEQYF. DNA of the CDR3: TGTGCCAGCAGCTTAACCCCTAAGGAGTATAGTCCCCACGAGCAGTACTTC.

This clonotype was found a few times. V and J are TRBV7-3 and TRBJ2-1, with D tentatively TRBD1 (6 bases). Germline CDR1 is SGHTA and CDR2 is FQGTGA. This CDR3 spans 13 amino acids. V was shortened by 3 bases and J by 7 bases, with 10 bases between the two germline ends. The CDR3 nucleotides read TGTGCCAGCAGCTTCACAGGGTCGAATGAGCAGTTCTTC. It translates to CASSFTGSNEQFF.

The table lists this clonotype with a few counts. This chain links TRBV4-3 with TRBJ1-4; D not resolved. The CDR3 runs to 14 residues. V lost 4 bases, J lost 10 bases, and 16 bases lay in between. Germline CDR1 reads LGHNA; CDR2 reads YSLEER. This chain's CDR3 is CASSPEAGEGKLFF. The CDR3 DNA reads TGCGCCAGCAGCCCAGAGGCCGGGGAAGGAAAACTGTTTTTT.

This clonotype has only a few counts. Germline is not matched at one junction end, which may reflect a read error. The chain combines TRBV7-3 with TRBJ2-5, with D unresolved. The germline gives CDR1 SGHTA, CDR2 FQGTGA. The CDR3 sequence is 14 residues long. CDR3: CTSSPNGVGETQYF. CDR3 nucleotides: TGTACCAGCAGCCCAAATGGAGTTGGCGAGACCCAGTACTTC.

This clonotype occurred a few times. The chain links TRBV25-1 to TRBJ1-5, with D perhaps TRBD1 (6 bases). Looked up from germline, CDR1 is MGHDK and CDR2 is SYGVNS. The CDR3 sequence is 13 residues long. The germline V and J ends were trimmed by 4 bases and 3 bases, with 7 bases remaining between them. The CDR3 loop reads CASSGTANQPQHF. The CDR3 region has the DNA TGTGCCAGCAGTGGGACAGCCAATCAGCCCCAGCATTTT. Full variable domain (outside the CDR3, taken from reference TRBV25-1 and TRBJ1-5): EADIYQTPRYLVIGTGKKITLECSQTMGHDKMYWYQQDPGMELHLIHYSYGVNSTEKGDLSSESTVSRIRTEHFPLTLESARPSHTSQYLCASSGTANQPQHFGDGTRLSIL.

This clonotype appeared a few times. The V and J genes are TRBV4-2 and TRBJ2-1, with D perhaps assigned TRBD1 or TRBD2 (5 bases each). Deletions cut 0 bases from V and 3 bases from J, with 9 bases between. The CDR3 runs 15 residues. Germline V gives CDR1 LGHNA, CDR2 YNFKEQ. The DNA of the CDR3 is TGTGCCAGCAGCCAAGAGGGGGAGCACTACAATGAGCAGTTCTTC. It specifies CASSQEGEHYNEQFF.

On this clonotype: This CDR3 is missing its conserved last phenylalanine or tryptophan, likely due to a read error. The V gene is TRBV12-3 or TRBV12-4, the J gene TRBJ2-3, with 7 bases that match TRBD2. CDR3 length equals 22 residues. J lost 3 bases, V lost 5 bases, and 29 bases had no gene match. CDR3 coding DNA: TGTGCCAGCAGTCAACGTCGAGTAAGTTGGACTAGAGTGGAGGTCAGAACAGATACGCAGTATTCT. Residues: CASSQRRVSWTRVEVRTDTQYS.

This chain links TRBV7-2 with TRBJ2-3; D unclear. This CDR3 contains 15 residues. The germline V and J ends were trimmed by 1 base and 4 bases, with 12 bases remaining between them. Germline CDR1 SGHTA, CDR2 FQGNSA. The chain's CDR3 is CASSLVYLSSDTQYF. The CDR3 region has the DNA TGTGCCAGCAGCTTAGTTTATCTCAGCTCAGATACGCAGTATTTT.

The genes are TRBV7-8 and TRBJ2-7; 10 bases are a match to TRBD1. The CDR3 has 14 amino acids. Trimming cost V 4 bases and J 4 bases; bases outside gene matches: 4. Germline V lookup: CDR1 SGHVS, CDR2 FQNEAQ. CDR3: CASSSQGQGYEQYF. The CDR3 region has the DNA TGTGCCAGCAGCTCACAGGGACAGGGGTACGAGCAGTACTTC.

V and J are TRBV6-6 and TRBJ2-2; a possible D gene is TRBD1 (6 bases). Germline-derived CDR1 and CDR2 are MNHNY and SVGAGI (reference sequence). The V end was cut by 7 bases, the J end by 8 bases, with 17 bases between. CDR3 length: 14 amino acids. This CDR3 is CASTSPRGLGELFF. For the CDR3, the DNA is TGTGCCAGCACCTCCCCCAGGGGCTTAGGGGAGCTGTTTTTT.

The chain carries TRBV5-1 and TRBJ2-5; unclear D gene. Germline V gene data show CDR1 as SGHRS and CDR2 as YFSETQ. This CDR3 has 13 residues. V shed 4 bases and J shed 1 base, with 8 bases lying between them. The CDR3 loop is CASSRAVQETQYF. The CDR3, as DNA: TGCGCCAGCAGCCGGGCCGTCCAAGAGACCCAGTACTTC.

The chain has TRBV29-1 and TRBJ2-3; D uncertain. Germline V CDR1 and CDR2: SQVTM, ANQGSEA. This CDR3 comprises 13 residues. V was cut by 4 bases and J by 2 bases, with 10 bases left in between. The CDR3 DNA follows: TGCAGCGTTGCCCCCGGTCTCACAGATACGCAGTATTTT. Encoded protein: CSVAPGLTDTQYF.

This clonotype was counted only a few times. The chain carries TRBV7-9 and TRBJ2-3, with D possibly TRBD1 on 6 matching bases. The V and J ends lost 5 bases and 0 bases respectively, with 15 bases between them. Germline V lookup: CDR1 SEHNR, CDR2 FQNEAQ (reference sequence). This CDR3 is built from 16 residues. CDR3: CASSPPRQGSTDTQYF. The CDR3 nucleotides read TGTGCCAGCAGCCCCCCTAGGCAGGGGAGCACAGATACGCAGTATTTT.

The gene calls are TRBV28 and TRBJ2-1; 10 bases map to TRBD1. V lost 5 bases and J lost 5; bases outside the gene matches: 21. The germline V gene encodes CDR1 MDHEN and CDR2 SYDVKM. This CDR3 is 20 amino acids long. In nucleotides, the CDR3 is TGTGCCAGCAGTCCGCCTGTGGGACAGGGGCCTCGACGGGATGACAATGAGCAGTTCTTC. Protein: CASSPPVGQGPRRDDNEQFF.

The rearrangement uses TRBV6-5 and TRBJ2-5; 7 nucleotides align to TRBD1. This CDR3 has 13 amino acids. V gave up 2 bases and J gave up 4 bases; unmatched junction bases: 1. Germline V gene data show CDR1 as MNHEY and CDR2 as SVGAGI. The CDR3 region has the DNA TGTGCCAGCAGTTACCGGGACAGAGAGACCCAGTACTTC. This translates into CASSYRDRETQYF.

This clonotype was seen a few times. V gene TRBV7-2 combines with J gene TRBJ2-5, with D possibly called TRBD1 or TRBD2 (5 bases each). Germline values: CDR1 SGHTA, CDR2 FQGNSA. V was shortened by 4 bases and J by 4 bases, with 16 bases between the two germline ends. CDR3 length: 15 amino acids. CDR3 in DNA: TGTGCCAGCAGCTCCCGCTCCGGGACGTCAGAGACCCAGTACTTC. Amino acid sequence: CASSSRSGTSETQYF.

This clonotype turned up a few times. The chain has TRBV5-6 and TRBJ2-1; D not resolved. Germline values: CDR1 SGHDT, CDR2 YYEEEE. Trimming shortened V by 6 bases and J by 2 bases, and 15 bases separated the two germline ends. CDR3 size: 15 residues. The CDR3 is CASTRLTSAYNEQFF. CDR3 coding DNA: TGTGCCAGCACCCGATTGACGTCGGCCTACAATGAGCAGTTCTTC.

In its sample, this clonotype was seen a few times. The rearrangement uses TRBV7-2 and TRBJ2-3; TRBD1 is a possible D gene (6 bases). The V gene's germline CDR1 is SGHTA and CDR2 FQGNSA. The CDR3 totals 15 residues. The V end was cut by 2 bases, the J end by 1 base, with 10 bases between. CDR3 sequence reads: CASSLTGWGTDTQYF. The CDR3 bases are TGTGCCAGCAGCTTAACAGGGTGGGGCACAGATACGCAGTATTTT.

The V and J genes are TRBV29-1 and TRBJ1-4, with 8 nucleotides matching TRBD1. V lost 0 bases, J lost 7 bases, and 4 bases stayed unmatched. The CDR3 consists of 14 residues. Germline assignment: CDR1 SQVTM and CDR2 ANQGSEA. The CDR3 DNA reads TGCAGCGTTGAAGATTTGGGACAGGCTGAAAAACTGTTTTTT. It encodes CSVEDLGQAEKLFF.

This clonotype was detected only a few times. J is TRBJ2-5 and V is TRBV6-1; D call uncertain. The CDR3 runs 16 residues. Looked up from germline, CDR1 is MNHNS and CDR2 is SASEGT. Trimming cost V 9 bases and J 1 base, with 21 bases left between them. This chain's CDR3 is CASSPSLGLAQETQYF. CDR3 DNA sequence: TGTGCCAGTAGTCCCTCCCTTGGGCTGGCCCAAGAGACCCAGTACTTC.

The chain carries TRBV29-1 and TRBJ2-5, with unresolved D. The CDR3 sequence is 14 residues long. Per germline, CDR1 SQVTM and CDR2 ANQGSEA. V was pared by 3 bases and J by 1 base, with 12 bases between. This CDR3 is CSVDLFPFQETQYF. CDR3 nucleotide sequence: TGCAGCGTTGACCTATTCCCGTTCCAAGAGACCCAGTACTTC.

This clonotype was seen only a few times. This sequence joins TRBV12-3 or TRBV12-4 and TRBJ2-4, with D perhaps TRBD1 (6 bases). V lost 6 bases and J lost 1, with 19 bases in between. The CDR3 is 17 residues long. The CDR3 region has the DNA TGTGCCAGCAGACGGAAGAGGGGGATAGCCGCCAAAAACATTCAGTACTTC. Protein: CASRRKRGIAAKNIQYF.

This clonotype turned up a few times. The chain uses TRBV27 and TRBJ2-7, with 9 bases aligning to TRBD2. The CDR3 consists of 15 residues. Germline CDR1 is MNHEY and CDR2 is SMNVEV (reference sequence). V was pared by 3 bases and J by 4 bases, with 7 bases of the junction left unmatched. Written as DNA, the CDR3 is TGTGCCAGCAGTTTTAGCGCTAGCGGGGTGTACGAGCAGTACTTC. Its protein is CASSFSASGVYEQYF.

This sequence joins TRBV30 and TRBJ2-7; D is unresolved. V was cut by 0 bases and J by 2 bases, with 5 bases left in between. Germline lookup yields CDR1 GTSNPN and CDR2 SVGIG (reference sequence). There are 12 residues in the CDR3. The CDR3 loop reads CAWSVQTYEQYF. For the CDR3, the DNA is TGTGCCTGGAGTGTCCAAACCTACGAGCAGTACTTC.